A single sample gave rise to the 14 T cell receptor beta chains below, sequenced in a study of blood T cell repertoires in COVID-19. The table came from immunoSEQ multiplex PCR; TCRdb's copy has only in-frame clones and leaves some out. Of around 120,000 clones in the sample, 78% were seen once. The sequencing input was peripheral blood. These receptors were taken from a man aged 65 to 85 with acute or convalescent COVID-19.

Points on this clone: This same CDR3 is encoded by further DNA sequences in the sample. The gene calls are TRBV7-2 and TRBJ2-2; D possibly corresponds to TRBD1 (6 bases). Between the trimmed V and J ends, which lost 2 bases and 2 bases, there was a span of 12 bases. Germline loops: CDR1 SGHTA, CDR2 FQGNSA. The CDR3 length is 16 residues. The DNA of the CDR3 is TGTGCCAGCAGCTTACAGGGGCTGGCCAACACCGGGGAGCTGTTTTTT. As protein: CASSLQGLANTGELFF.

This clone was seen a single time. CDR3 residues: CASSGNGMAGLYF. The CDR3 nucleotides are TGTGCCAGCAGCGGCAATGGAATGGCGGGCTTGTACTTC. The chain uses TRBV7-9 and TRBJ2-5, with TRBD2 as a possible D gene (5 bases). CDR3 length: 13 amino acids. V dropped 5 bases and J dropped 13 bases, with 20 bases sitting between them. Per germline, CDR1 SEHNR and CDR2 FQNEAQ (reference sequence).

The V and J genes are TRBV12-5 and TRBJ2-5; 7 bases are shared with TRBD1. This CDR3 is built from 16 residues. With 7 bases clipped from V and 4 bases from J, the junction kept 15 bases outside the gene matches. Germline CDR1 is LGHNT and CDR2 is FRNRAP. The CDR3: CASAPGQITWGETQYF. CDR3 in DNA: TGTGCTAGTGCCCCGGGACAGATAACCTGGGGAGAGACCCAGTACTTC.

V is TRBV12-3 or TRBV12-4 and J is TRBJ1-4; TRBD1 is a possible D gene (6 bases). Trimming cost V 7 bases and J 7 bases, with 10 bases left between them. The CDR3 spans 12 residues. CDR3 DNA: TGTGCCAGCAAGGGGGGGGGTGAAAAACTGTTTTTT. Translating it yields CASKGGGEKLFF.

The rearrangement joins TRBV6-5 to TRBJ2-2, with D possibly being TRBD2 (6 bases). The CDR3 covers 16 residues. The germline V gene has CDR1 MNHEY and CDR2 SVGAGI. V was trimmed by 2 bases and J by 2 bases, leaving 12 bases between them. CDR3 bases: TGTGCCAGCAGTTACCTAGGGACTCCTAACACCGGGGAGCTGTTTTTT. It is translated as CASSYLGTPNTGELFF.

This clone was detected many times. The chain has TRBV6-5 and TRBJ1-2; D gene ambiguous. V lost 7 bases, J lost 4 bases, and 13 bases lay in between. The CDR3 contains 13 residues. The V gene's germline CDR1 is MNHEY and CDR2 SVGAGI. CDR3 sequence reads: CASTPGYPYGYTF. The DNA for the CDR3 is TGTGCCAGCACCCCGGGTTATCCCTATGGCTACACCTTC.

The CDR3 loop reads CATKTGDNSPLHF. Here the CDR3 DNA reads TGTGCCACCAAGACGGGAGATAATTCACCCCTCCACTTT. J is TRBJ1-6 and V is TRBV19; D remains unclear. The germline V gene has CDR1 LNHDA and CDR2 SQIVND (reference sequence). Trimming left V 10 bases short and J 5 bases short, with 12 bases between. The CDR3 spans 13 residues.

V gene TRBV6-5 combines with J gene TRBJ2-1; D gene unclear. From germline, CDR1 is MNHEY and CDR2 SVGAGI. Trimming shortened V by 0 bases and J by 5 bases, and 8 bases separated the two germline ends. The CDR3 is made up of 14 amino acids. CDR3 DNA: TGTGCCAGCAGTTACTCTCGGAGCGACAATGAGCAGTTCTTC. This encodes CASSYSRSDNEQFF.

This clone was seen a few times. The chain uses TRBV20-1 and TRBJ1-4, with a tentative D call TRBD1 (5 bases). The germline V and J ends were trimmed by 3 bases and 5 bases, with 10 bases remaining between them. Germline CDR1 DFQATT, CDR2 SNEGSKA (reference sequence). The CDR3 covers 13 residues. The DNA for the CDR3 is TGCAGTGCTAGTCCAGGGATAAATGAAAAACTGTTTTTT. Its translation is CSASPGINEKLFF.

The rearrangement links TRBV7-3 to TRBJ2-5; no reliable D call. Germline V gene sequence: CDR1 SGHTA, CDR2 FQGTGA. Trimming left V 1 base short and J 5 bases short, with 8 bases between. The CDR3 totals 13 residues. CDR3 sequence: CASSLKQRETQYF. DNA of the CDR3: TGTGCCAGCAGCTTAAAGCAGAGGGAGACCCAGTACTTC.

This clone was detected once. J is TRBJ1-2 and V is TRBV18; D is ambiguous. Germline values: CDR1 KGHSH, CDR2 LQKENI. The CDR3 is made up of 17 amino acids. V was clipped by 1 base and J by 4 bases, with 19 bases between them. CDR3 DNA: TGTGCCAGCTCACCACGGAACAGCATGAGGGCGGGCTATGGCTACACCTTC. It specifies CASSPRNSMRAGYGYTF. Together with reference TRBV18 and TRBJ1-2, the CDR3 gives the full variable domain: NAGVMQNPRHLVRRRGQEARLRCSPMKGHSHVYWYRQLPEEGLKFMVYLQKENIIDESGMPKERFSAEFPKEGPSILRIQQVVRGDSAAYFCASSPRNSMRAGYGYTFGSGTRLTVV.

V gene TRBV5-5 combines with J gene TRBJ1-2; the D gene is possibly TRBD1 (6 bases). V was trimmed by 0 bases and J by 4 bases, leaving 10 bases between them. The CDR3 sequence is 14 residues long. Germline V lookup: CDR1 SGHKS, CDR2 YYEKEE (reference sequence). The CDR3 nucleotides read TGTGCCAGCAGCTTGGGGGGGCGCTCCTATGGCTACACCTTC. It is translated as CASSLGGRSYGYTF.

CDR3 region: CASSQGQGAGTGELFF. Written as DNA, the CDR3 is TGTGCCAGCAGCCAGGGACAGGGGGCGGGCACCGGGGAGCTGTTTTTT. V and J are TRBV5-4 and TRBJ2-2; TRBD1 aligns across 12 bases. The ends lost 4 bases at V and 4 bases at J; junction bases unmatched: 5. The germline V gene encodes CDR1 SGHNT and CDR2 YYREEE (reference sequence). This CDR3 has 16 residues. Full variable domain (missing parts from reference TRBV5-4 and TRBJ2-2): ETGVTQSPTHLIKTRGQQVTLRCSSQSGHNTVSWYQQALGQGPQFIFQYYREEENGRGNFPPRFSGLQFPNYSSELNVNALELDDSALYLCASSQGQGAGTGELFFGEGSRLTVL.

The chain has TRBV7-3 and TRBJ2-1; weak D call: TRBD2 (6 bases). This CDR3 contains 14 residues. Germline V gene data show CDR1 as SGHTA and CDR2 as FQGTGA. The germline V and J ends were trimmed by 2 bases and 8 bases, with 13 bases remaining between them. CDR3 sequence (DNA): TGTGCCAGCAGCTTAGAATCCGCTAGCGATGAGCAGTTCTTC. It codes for CASSLESASDEQFF. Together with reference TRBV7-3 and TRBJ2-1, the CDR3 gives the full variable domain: GAGVSQTPSNKVTEKGKYVELRCDPISGHTALYWYRQSLGQGPEFLIYFQGTGAADDSGLPNDRFFAVRPEGSVSTLKIQRTERGDSAVYLCASSLESASDEQFFGPGTRLTVL.